The source of this T cell receptor beta chain is a study of shared clonotypes between healthy human individuals. Assay used: immunoSEQ multiplex PCR; TCRdb lists only in-frame clones, some missing. The sample lists under 2.5 million clones, under 95% occurring once. The investigators split CD4+ cells into a CD45RA+ naive subset and a CD45RA-negative memory subset. In this sample, this clone turned up once. Germline assignment: CDR1 SGHRS and CDR2 YFSETQ. The CDR3 consists of 16 residues. The ends were cut back, 2 bases at V and 2 bases at J, with 17 bases in the middle. V usage is TRBV5-1 and J usage is TRBJ2-7, with D possibly being TRBD1 (5 bases). The sequence was collected from a man between 18 and 29 years old in good health. Some clones in this sample may be carry-over from other donors' samples. The sample consisted of naive CD4+ T cells from PBMCs. The sample's subset: CD45RA+ positively selected. The CDR3 DNA reads as TGCGCCAGCAGCTTAGTCAGTCAGGGCAGAACCTACGAGCAGTACTTC. It is translated as CASSLVSQGRTYEQYF.